The clone carrying this TCR beta chain has only a few counts. Its antigen is currently unknown. These data come from a study of CD8 T cells in ankylosing spondylitis. Study outcomes and limitations: Both synovial fluid and blood in reactive arthritis had previously been reported to carry some motif variants. Significantly higher representation of disease-linked clones was reported for matched ankylosing spondylitis synovial fluid.

V lost 0 bases and J lost 8, with 16 bases in between. There are 16 residues in the CDR3. CDR1 is MGHRA and CDR2 is YSYEKL in the germline V gene. TCRdb redid the calling of the 5' RACE reads with MiXCR, one entry per CDR3 protein. The sample lists 250,000 to 400,000 distinct CDR3 sequences; roughly 11% were seen once. The specimen sequenced was blood, either unsorted or a sorted T cell fraction (not recorded which). The sequence came from a female donor with ankylosing spondylitis or in good health (not recorded which). This chain joins TRBV4-1 and TRBJ1-4; D ambiguous. The CDR3 DNA reads as TGCGCCAGCAGCCAAGACGAGGAGGACCCCCAGGAAAAACTGTTTTTT. Translated, it gives CASSQDEEDPQEKLFF.